The table lists the clone carrying this TCR beta chain with a count of one. Its target is unknown. The authors produced TCR alpha and TCR beta cDNA libraries with sample barcodes and UMIs by 5'RACE using constant-segment primers. One entry per CDR3 protein results from TCRdb running MiXCR on the 5' RACE reads. The sample has fewer than 200,000 distinct CDR3 sequences, roughly a fifth seen once. The data derive from a study of T-cell memory formation after mild COVID-19. Study conclusions and caveats: The appearance of some responding clones in pre-infection memory suggested that cross-reactive memory joined. A balance of CD4 and CD8 characterized clones contracting day 15 to 85, whereas later expanders leaned CD4+.

The V end lost 5 bases, the J end lost 2 bases, and 13 bases lay between the germline ends. The CDR3 has 15 residues. The germline V gene encodes CDR1 MNHEY and CDR2 SMNVEV (reference sequence). The rearrangement joins TRBV27 to TRBJ2-1; D not certain. The sample comprised PBMCs or a T cell subset sorted from them (not recorded which). This sequence was found in an adult woman who had mild COVID-19 (a few samples of this study predate the infection). Cell type and time point are not known. CDR3 nucleotide sequence: TGTGCCAGCAGTGTACCTAGGGTAACCTACAATGAGCAGTTCTTC. Translating gives CASSVPRVTYNEQFF.